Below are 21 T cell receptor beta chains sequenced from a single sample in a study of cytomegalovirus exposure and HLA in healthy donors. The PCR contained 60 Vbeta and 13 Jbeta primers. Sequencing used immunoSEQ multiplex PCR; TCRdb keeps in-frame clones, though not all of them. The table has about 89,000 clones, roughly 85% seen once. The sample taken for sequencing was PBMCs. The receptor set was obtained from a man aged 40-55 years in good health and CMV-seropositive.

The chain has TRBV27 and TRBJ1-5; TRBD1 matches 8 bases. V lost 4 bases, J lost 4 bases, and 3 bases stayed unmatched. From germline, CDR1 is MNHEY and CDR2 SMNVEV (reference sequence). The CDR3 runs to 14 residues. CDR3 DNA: TGTGCCAGCAGTTGGACAGGGAGTAATCAGCCCCAGCATTTT. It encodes CASSWTGSNQPQHF.

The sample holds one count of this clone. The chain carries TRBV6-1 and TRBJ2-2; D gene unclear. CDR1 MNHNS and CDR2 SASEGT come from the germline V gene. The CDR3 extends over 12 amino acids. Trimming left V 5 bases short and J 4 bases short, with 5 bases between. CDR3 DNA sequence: TGTGCCAGCAGTCTATCCACCGGGGAGCTGTTTTTT. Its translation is CASSLSTGELFF.

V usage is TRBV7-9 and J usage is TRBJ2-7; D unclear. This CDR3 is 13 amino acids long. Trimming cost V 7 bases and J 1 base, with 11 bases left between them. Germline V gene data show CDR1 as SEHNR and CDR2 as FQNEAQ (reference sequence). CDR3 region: CASTQAPSYEQYF. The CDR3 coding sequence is TGTGCCAGCACCCAAGCCCCGTCCTACGAGCAGTACTTC.

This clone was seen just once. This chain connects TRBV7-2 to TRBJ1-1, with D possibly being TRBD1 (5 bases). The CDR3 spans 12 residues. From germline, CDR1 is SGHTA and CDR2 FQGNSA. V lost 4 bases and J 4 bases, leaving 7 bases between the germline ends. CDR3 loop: CASSYRSTEAFF. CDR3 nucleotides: TGTGCCAGCAGCTACAGGAGCACTGAAGCTTTCTTT. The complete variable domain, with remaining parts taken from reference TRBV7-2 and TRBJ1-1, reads GAGVSQSPSNKVTEKGKDVELRCDPISGHTALYWYRQSLGQGLEFLIYFQGNSAPDKSGLPSDRFSAERTGGSVSTLTIQRTQQEDSAVYLCASSYRSTEAFFGQGTRLTVV.

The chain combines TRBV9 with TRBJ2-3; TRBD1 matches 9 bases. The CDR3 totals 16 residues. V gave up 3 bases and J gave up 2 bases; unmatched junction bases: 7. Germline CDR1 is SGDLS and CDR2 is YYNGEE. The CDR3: CASSERQGEITDTQYF. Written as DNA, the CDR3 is TGTGCCAGCAGCGAAAGACAGGGGGAGATCACAGATACGCAGTATTTT.

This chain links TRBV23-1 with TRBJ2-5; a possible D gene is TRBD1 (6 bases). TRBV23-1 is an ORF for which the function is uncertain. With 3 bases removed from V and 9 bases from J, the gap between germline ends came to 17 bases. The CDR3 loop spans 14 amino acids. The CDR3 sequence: CASSQRQARLAQYF. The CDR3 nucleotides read TGCGCCAGCAGTCAGAGACAGGCGCGCCTGGCCCAGTACTTC.

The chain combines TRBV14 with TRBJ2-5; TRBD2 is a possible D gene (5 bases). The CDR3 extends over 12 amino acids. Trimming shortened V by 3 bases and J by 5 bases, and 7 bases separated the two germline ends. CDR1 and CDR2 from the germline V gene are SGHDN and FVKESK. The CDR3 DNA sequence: TGTGCCAGCAGCCAGCGGGCGGAGACCCAGTACTTC. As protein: CASSQRAETQYF.

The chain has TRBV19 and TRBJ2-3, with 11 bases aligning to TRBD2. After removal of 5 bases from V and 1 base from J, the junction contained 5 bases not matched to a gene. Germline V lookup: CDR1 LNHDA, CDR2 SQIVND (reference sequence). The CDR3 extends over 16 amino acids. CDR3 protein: CASSPRLAGRTDTQYF. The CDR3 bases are TGTGCCAGTAGTCCCCGACTAGCGGGACGCACAGATACGCAGTATTTT. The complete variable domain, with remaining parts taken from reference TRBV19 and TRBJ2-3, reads DGGITQSPKYLFRKEGQNVTLSCEQNLNHDAMYWYRQDPGQGLRLIYYSQIVNDFQKGDIAEGYSVSREKKESFPLTVTSAQKNPTAFYLCASSPRLAGRTDTQYFGPGTRLTVL.

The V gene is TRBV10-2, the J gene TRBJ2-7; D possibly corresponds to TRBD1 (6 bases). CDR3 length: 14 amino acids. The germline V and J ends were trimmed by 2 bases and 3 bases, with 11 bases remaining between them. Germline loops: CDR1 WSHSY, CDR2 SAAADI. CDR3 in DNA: TGCGCCAGCAGTGAGAGTGTACAGGGCTACGAGCAGTACTTC. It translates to CASSESVQGYEQYF.

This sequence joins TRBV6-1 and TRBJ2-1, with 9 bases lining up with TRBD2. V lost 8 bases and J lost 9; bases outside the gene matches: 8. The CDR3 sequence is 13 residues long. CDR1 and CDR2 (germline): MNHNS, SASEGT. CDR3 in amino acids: CASAIRREGEQFF. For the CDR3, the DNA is TGTGCCAGCGCTATACGGCGGGAGGGTGAGCAGTTCTTC.

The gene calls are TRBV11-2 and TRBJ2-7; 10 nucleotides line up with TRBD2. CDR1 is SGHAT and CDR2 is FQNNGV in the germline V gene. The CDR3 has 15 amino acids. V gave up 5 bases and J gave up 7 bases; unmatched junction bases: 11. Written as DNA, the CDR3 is TGTGCCAGCAGCCTCCCGTCTAGCGGGAGTGGGGAGCAGTACTTC. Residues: CASSLPSSGSGEQYF.

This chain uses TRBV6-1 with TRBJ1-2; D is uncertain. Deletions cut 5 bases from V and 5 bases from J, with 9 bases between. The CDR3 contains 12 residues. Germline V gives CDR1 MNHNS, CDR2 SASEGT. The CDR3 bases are TGTGCCAGCAGTTCAGAGGTTTATGGCTACACCTTC. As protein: CASSSEVYGYTF.

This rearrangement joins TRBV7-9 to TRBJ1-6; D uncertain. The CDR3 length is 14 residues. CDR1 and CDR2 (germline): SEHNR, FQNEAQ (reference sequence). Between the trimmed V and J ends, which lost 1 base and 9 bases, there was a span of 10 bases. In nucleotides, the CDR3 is TGTGCCAGCAGCTTAGAGGTGACATCTTCACCCCTCCACTTT. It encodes CASSLEVTSSPLHF.

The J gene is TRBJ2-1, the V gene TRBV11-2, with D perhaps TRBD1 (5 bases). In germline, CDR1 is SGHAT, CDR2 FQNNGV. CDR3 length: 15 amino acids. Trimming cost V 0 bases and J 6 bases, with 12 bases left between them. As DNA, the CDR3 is TGTGCCAGCAGCTTAGATCGTGTAGGGGTCAATGAGCAGTTCTTC. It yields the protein CASSLDRVGVNEQFF.

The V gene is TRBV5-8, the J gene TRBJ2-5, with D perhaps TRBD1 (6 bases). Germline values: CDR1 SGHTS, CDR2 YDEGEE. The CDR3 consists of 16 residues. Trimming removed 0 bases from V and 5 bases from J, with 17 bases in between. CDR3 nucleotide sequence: TGTGCCAGCAGCTTGGGTTTGGGCTACAGGGTTGAGACCCAGTACTTC. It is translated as CASSLGLGYRVETQYF.

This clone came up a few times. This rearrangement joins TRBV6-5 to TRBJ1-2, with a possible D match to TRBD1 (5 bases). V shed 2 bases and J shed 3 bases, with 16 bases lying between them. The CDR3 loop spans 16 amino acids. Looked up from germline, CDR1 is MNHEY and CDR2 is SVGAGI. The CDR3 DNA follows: TGTGCCAGCAGTTACCTCCCGGGCAGGGTGGACTATGGCTACACCTTC. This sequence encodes CASSYLPGRVDYGYTF.

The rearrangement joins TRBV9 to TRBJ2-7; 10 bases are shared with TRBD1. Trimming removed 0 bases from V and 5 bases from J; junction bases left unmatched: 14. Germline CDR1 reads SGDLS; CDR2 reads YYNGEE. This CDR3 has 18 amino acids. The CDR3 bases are TGTGCCAGCAGCGTAGCTGGTGGGATGGGGACAGGGGTCAACGAGCAGTACTTC. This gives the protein CASSVAGGMGTGVNEQYF.

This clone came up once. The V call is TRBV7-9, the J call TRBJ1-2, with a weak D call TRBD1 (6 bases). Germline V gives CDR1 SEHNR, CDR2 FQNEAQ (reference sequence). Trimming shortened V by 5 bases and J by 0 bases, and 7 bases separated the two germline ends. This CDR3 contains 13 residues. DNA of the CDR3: TGTGCCAGCAGCGGACAGTCTAACTATGGCTACACCTTC. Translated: CASSGQSNYGYTF. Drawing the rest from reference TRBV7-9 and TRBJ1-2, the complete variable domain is DTGVSQNPRHKITKRGQNVTFRCDPISEHNRLYWYRQTLGQGPEFLTYFQNEAQLEKSRLLSDRFSAERPKGSFSTLEIQRTEQGDSAMYLCASSGQSNYGYTFGSGTRLTVV.

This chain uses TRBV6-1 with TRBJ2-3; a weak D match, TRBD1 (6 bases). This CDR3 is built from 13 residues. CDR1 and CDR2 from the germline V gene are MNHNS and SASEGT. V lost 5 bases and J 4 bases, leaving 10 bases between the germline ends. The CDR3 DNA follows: TGTGCCAGCAGTTCAGGGGTCCCAGATACGCAGTATTTT. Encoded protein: CASSSGVPDTQYF.

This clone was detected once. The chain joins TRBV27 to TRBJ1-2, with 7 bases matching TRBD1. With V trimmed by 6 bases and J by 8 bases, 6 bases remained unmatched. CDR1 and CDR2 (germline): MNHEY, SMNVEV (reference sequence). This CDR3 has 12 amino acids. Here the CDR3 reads CASSQQGSGYTF. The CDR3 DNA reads TGTGCCAGCAGCCAACAGGGGAGCGGCTACACCTTC.

CDR3 in DNA: TGTGCCAGCTCACCACCCGCGGCGGGACAGGGGTTCTTC. Its protein is CASSPPAAGQGFF. The genes are TRBV18 and TRBJ2-1; 9 bases are shared with TRBD1. V lost 0 bases to trimming and J lost 15 bases; unmatched junction nucleotides: 6. From germline, CDR1 is KGHSH and CDR2 LQKENI. The CDR3 runs 13 residues.